This T cell receptor beta chain was sequenced in a study of T-cell reconstitution after alpha-beta-depleted transplantation in children. Ten or more counts support this clonotype. Germline V gene sequence: CDR1 SGHAT, CDR2 FQNNGV. V lost 3 bases, J lost 0 bases, and 7 bases stayed unmatched. The CDR3 consists of 18 residues. Researchers prepared the TCRbeta library using unique molecular identifiers, the study reports. TCRdb reprocessed the PCR reads with MiXCR, giving one entry per CDR3 protein. The sample has approximately 350,000 distinct CDR3 sequences, about 14% seen once. The sequence was obtained from a human donor who donated a stem cell graft to a child with Fanconi anemia. The sequences come from PBMCs, collected from the stem cell graft. The gene calls are TRBV11-2 and TRBJ1-4, with TRBD1 identical over 10 bases. CDR3 DNA sequence: TGTGCCAGCAGCTTCGACAGGGGGCCCACTTCAACTAATGAAAAACTGTTTTTT. Protein sequence: CASSFDRGPTSTNEKLFF.